Following are 10 T cell receptor beta chains from one sample sequenced in a study of prognosis after radiotherapy for stage I lung cancer (dated by TCRdb to 2020 to 2023). Sequencing was performed on an Illumina HiSeq 3000. Two rounds of multiplex PCR were performed to amplify the TCR beta CDR3 region from genomic DNA. In the first round of PCR, primers specific to each TRBV and TRBJ gene were used, and the primer sequences are filed in Chinese patent CN105087789A. The public reads were run again by TCRdb, first through fastp at Q25 and then through MiXCR, and only productive beta chains were kept. Rows are combined by CDR3 protein, so each entry shows the most common genes and DNA. The sample yields 25,000 to 35,000 distinct CDR3 sequences; 35% to 45% were counted once. The ten top clones hold approximately 15% of the sample. The material sequenced was PBMCs, taken before or after stereotactic body radiation therapy (not recorded which). These receptors were obtained from a donor over 45 with non-small cell lung cancer.

In this sample, this clonotype is medium-sized. The gene calls are TRBV28 and TRBJ1-6; 9 nucleotides agree with TRBD1. CDR1 and CDR2 from the germline V gene are MDHEN and SYDVKM. Germline trimming cut 7 bases from V and 7 bases from J; bases unmatched to any gene: 5. There are 14 residues in the CDR3. In DNA, the CDR3 is TGTGCCAGCACCCCTGGACAGGGGAATTCACCCCTCCACTTT. Residues: CASTPGQGNSPLHF.

The chain combines TRBV27 with TRBJ2-7; D possibly corresponds to TRBD2 (7 bases). Germline V gene lookup returns CDR1 MNHEY and CDR2 SMNVEV (reference sequence). V lost 3 bases, J lost 6 bases, and 18 bases lay in between. The CDR3 loop spans 15 amino acids. In DNA, the CDR3 is TGTGCCAGCAGTTTCTCAACCGGGGGGCATACCGAGCAGTACTTC. This encodes CASSFSTGGHTEQYF.

The chain is built from TRBV27 and TRBJ2-2, with unresolved D. Trimming shortened V by 3 bases and J by 1 base, and 6 bases separated the two germline ends. This CDR3 is built from 14 residues. Looked up from germline, CDR1 is MNHEY and CDR2 is SMNVEV (reference sequence). The CDR3 region is CASSLVWNTGELFF. CDR3 in DNA: TGTGCCAGCAGTTTGGTATGGAACACCGGGGAGCTGTTTTTT.

Comment on this clonotype: This is likely an artifact of a read error, given a far larger clone one base away. The gene calls are TRBV6-9 and TRBJ2-3, with TRBD2 matching over 9 bases. Trimming removed 3 bases from V and 7 bases from J; junction bases left unmatched: 11. CDR3 length: 16 residues. Germline V gene lookup returns CDR1 MNHGY and CDR2 SVAAGI. The CDR3 sequence is CASSYSGGRGSYTQYF. CDR3 sequence (DNA): TGTGCCAGCAGTTACTCCGGCGGGAGGGGTTCATATACGCAGTATTTT.

This clonotype has a count of ten or more. The V gene is TRBV30, the J gene TRBJ1-1; tentative D call: TRBD1 (6 bases). The CDR3 contains 12 residues. V lost 1 base and J lost 7, with 10 bases in between. Germline V gene sequence: CDR1 GTSNPN, CDR2 SVGIG (reference sequence). CDR3 amino acids: CAWSDTGFEAFF. CDR3 bases: TGTGCCTGGAGTGATACAGGGTTTGAAGCTTTCTTT.

The chain couples TRBV28 to TRBJ2-7; D unclear. With 0 bases removed from V and 6 bases from J, the gap between germline ends came to 9 bases. The CDR3 is made up of 13 amino acids. Germline lookup yields CDR1 MDHEN and CDR2 SYDVKM. The CDR3 DNA reads TGTGCCAGCAGTTTATGGCAGGTAGTCGAGCAGTACTTC. It yields the protein CASSLWQVVEQYF.

The chain couples TRBV7-9 to TRBJ2-1, with a tentative D call TRBD2 (5 bases). CDR3 length equals 15 residues. V dropped 2 bases and J dropped 5 bases, with 13 bases sitting between them. The germline gives CDR1 SEHNR, CDR2 FQNEAQ (reference sequence). Here the CDR3 reads CASSLIVPGNNEQFF. As DNA, the CDR3 is TGTGCCAGCAGCTTAATCGTACCGGGGAACAATGAGCAGTTCTTC.

At least ten counts were recorded for this clonotype. This chain connects TRBV28 to TRBJ2-7, with 11 bases that match TRBD1. This CDR3 is 18 amino acids long. The ends lost 5 bases at V and 0 bases at J; junction bases unmatched: 12. CDR1 and CDR2 from the germline V gene are MDHEN and SYDVKM. CDR3 sequence reads: CASSGWDRGSGSSYEQYF. The CDR3 nucleotides are TGTGCCAGCAGTGGATGGGACAGGGGGAGCGGGAGCTCCTACGAGCAGTACTTC.

On this clonotype itself: This likely reflects a read error, since a far larger clone is one base away. The gene calls are TRBV6-4 and TRBJ2-2; no firm D call. CDR3 length equals 16 residues. V lost 4 bases and J 0 bases, leaving 12 bases between the germline ends. In germline, CDR1 is MRHNA, CDR2 SNTAGT. The CDR3 here is CASSVASAPNTGELFF. CDR3 in DNA: TGTGCCAGCAGTGTGGCGAGCGCACCGAACACCGGGGAGCTGTTTTTT.

Worth noting for this clonotype: This could be a read error, since a much larger clone is one nucleotide away. The CDR3 DNA is TGCGCCAGCAGACCCTCAGGGGGACAGCAATCGGGGAACACTGAAGCTTTCTTT. Protein sequence: CASRPSGGQQSGNTEAFF. The chain links TRBV4-1 to TRBJ1-1; the match to TRBD1 covers 7 bases. The CDR3 runs to 18 residues. Germline V gives CDR1 MGHRA, CDR2 YSYEKL. Trimming cost V 6 bases and J 1 base; bases outside gene matches: 17.